These 12 T cell receptor beta chains originate from one sample sequenced in a study of PD-1 blockade in classical Hodgkin lymphoma. Following autologous stem cell transplantation, relapse occurred in every patient, and exposure to brentuximab vedotin varied. Generated by immunoSEQ multiplex PCR, the TCRdb table keeps only in-frame clones and is missing some. The table lists roughly 60,000 clones, about 92% of them singletons. The source material was peripheral blood mononuclear cells (PBMCs), sampled at baseline. These receptors were collected from a human donor with classical Hodgkin lymphoma.

The V gene is TRBV28, the J gene TRBJ2-7; perhaps TRBD2 as D (6 bases). Trimming cost V 3 bases and J 2 bases, with 14 bases left between them. This CDR3 has 15 amino acids. CDR1 and CDR2 from the germline V gene are MDHEN and SYDVKM. This CDR3 is CASSFGRPAAYEQYF. Written as DNA, the CDR3 is TGTGCCAGCAGTTTTGGGAGGCCGGCCGCCTACGAGCAGTACTTC.

This CDR3 reads CASTLDRAAETQYF. Written as DNA, the CDR3 is TGTGCCAGCACTCTGGACAGGGCAGCCGAGACCCAGTACTTC. The rearrangement links TRBV6-6 to TRBJ2-5; TRBD1 matches at 8 bases. Germline values: CDR1 MNHNY, CDR2 SVGAGI (reference sequence). V trimming: 7 bases; J trimming: 5 bases; junction bases outside the gene matches: 9. There are 14 residues in the CDR3.

The rearrangement joins TRBV5-1 to TRBJ2-5; D gene ambiguous. Trimming shortened V by 3 bases and J by 1 base, and 7 bases separated the two germline ends. Germline CDR1 and CDR2: SGHRS and YFSETQ. The CDR3 length is 13 residues. CDR3 sequence reads: CASSSHSQETQYF. CDR3 DNA sequence: TGCGCCAGCAGCTCTCATTCCCAAGAGACCCAGTACTTC.

The chain recombines TRBV11-2 with TRBJ1-2, with 7 bases fitting TRBD1. The CDR3 sequence is 14 residues long. The V gene end was trimmed by 1 base and the J gene end by 2 bases; junction bases not matched to a gene: 1. Germline CDR1 SGHAT, CDR2 FQNNGV. The DNA for the CDR3 is TGTGCCAGCAGCTTAGGGGACAGAAACTATGGCTACACCTTC. It translates to CASSLGDRNYGYTF.

The chain is built from TRBV28 and TRBJ2-7; the D call may be TRBD1 or TRBD2 (5 bases each). V was pared by 4 bases and J by 3 bases, with 13 bases between. The CDR3 runs 14 residues. The germline V gene encodes CDR1 MDHEN and CDR2 SYDVKM. This chain's CDR3 is CASSSRDRFYEQYF. The CDR3 bases are TGTGCCAGCAGTTCCCGGGACCGCTTCTACGAGCAGTACTTC.

This chain connects TRBV6-5 to TRBJ1-1; no definite D call. CDR1 and CDR2 (germline): MNHEY, SVGAGI. The CDR3 length is 13 residues. The V and J ends lost 7 bases and 3 bases respectively, with 12 bases between them. The CDR3 sequence is CASNLDAYTEAFF. The CDR3 DNA follows: TGTGCCAGCAACCTGGACGCGTACACTGAAGCTTTCTTT.

This chain uses TRBV6-1 with TRBJ2-1; 9 bases are shared with TRBD2. The CDR3 is made up of 14 amino acids. The junction had 6 bases not matched to a gene; V was cut back by 8 bases and J by 4 bases. The germline V gene has CDR1 MNHNS and CDR2 SASEGT. The DNA of the CDR3 is TGTGCCAGCGGCGGGGGGGCCGGGTACAATGAGCAGTTCTTC. Translation: CASGGGAGYNEQFF.

J is TRBJ2-1 and V is TRBV6-4; D unresolved. Trimming took off 4 bases at V and 1 base at J, with 23 bases between the two ends. The length of the CDR3 is 19 residues. Germline loops: CDR1 MRHNA, CDR2 SNTAGT. CDR3 DNA: TGTGCCAGCAGTGCAATCTACCCCCAACTTGTGTCATCCTACAATGAGCAGTTCTTC. Its protein is CASSAIYPQLVSSYNEQFF.

J is TRBJ1-1 and V is TRBV7-6; maybe TRBD1 (6 bases). The V end lost 4 bases, the J end lost 10 bases, and 13 bases lay between the germline ends. The CDR3 consists of 12 residues. CDR1 is SGHVS, CDR2 FNYEAQ, per germline. The CDR3 sequence: CASSWYRERAFF. The CDR3 bases are TGTGCCAGCAGCTGGTACAGGGAAAGAGCTTTCTTT.

This clone was seen only once. The chain joins TRBV28 to TRBJ2-4; 11 bases map to TRBD1. This CDR3 is 19 amino acids long. Germline V gene sequence: CDR1 MDHEN, CDR2 SYDVKM. After removal of 6 bases from V and 7 bases from J, the junction contained 20 bases not matched to a gene. CDR3 protein: CASSQRTGGSSPFLNIQYF. The CDR3 region has the DNA TGTGCCAGCAGCCAGCGGACAGGGGGCTCTTCGCCTTTTTTGAACATTCAGTACTTC.

CDR3 residues: CASSMRTALIESNQPQHF. As DNA, the CDR3 is TGTGCCAGTAGTATGAGGACAGCCCTAATTGAAAGCAATCAGCCCCAGCATTTT. The genes are TRBV19 and TRBJ1-5, with D perhaps matching TRBD1 (6 bases). Between the trimmed V and J ends, which lost 3 bases and 1 base, there was a span of 19 bases. Looked up from germline, CDR1 is LNHDA and CDR2 is SQIVND (reference sequence). This CDR3 spans 18 amino acids. The full variable domain, in which reference TRBV19 and TRBJ1-5 provide the parts outside the CDR3, is DGGITQSPKYLFRKEGQNVTLSCEQNLNHDAMYWYRQDPGQGLRLIYYSQIVNDFQKGDIAEGYSVSREKKESFPLTVTSAQKNPTAFYLCASSMRTALIESNQPQHFGDGTRLSIL.

The rearrangement links TRBV5-8 to TRBJ2-3; D not resolved. This CDR3 region has 12 residues. CDR1 SGHTS and CDR2 YDEGEE come from the germline V gene. V lost 4 bases and J lost 6, with 9 bases in between. The CDR3 DNA reads as TGTGCCAGCAGCCTTCTTGAGGATACGCAGTATTTT. Amino acid sequence: CASSLLEDTQYF.